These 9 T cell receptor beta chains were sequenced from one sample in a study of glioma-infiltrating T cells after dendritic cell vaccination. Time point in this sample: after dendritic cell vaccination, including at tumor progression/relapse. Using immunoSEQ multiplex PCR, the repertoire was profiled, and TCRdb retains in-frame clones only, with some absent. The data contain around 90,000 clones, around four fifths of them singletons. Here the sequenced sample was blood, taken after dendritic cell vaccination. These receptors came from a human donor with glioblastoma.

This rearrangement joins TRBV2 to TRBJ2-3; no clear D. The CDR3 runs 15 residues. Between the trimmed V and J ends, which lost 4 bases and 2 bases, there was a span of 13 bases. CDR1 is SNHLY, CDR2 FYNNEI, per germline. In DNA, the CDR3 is TGTGCCAGCAGTGCGGTCTCCGTAATCACAGATACGCAGTATTTT. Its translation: CASSAVSVITDTQYF. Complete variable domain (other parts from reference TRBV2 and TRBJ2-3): EPEVTQTPSHQVTQMGQEVILRCVPISNHLYFYWYRQILGQKVEFLVSFYNNEISEKSEIFDDQFSVERPDGSNFTLKIRSTKLEDSAMYFCASSAVSVITDTQYFGPGTRLTVL.

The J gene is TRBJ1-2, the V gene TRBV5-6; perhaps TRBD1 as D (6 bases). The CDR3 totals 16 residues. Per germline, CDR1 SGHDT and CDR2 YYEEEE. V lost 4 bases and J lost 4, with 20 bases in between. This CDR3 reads CASSEIGGGSTYGYTF. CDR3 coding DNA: TGTGCCAGCAGCGAGATTGGGGGGGGCAGTACCTATGGCTACACCTTC. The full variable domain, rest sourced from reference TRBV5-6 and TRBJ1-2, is DAGVTQSPTHLIKTRGQQVTLRCSPKSGHDTVSWYQQALGQGPQFIFQYYEEEERQRGNFPDRFSGHQFPNYSSELNVNALLLGDSALYLCASSEIGGGSTYGYTFGSGTRLTVV.

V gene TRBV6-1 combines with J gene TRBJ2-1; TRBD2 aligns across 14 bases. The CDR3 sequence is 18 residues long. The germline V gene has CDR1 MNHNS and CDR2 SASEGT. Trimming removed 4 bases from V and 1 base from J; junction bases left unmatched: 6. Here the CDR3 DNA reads TGTGCCAGCAGTGCTAGACTAGCGGGAGGGGGTTCCTACAATGAGCAGTTCTTC. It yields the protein CASSARLAGGGSYNEQFF.

This CDR3 is CASSNRDRGQETQYF. CDR3 DNA sequence: TGTGCCAGCAGTAACCGGGACAGGGGGCAAGAGACCCAGTACTTC. The chain employs TRBV28 and TRBJ2-5; 11 bases match TRBD1. The CDR3 length is 15 residues. CDR1 is MDHEN and CDR2 is SYDVKM in the germline V gene. After removal of 5 bases from V and 2 bases from J, the junction contained 4 bases not matched to a gene. The whole variable domain, remainder taken from reference TRBV28 and TRBJ2-5, is DVKVTQSSRYLVKRTGEKVFLECVQDMDHENMFWYRQDPGLGLRLIYFSYDVKMKEKGDIPEGYSVSREKKERFSLILESASTNQTSMYLCASSNRDRGQETQYFGPGTRLLVL.

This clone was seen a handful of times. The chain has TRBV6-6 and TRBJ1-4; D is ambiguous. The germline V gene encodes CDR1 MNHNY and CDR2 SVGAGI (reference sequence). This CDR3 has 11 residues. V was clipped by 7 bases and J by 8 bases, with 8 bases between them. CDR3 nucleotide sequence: TGTGCCAGCACCGGGTTCGAAAAACTGTTTTTT. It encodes CASTGFEKLFF.

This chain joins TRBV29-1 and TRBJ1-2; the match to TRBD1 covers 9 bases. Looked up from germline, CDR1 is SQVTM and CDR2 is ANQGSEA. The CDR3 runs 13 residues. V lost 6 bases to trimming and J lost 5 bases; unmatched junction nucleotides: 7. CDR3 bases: TGCAGCGTCAGGGACAGGGCCTTTTATGGCTACACCTTC. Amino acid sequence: CSVRDRAFYGYTF.

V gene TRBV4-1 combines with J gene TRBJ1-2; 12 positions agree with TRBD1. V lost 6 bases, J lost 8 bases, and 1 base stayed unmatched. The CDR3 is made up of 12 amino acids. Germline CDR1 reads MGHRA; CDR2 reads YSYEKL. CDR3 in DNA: TGCGCCAGCAGAGGGACAGGGGGCGGCTACACCTTC. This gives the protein CASRGTGGGYTF.

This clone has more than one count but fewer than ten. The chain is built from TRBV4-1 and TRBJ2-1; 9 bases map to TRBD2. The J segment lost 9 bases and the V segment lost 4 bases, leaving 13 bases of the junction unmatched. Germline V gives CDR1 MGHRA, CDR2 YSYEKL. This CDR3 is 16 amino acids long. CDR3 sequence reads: CASSPLGLAGRSEQFF. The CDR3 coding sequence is TGCGCCAGCAGCCCCCTGGGGCTAGCGGGACGGAGTGAGCAGTTCTTC.

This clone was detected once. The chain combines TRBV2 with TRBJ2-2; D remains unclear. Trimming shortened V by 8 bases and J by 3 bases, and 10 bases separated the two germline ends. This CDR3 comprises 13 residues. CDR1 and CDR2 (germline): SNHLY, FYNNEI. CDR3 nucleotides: TGTGCCAGCTTCGGGTGGGACACCGGGGAGCTGTTTTTT. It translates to CASFGWDTGELFF.